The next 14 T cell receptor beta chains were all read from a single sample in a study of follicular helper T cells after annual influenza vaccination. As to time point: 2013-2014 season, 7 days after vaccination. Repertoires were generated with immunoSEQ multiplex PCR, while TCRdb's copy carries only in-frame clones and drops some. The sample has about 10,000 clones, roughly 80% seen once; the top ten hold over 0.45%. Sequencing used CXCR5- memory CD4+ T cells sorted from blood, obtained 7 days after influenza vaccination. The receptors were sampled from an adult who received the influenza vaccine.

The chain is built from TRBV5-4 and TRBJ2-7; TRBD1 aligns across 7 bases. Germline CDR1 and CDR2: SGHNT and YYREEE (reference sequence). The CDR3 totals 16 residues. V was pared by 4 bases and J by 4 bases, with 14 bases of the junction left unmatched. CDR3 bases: TGTGCCAGCAGCCCACGTACAGGGGCCAGCAGTTACGAGCAGTACTTC. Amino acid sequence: CASSPRTGASSYEQYF.

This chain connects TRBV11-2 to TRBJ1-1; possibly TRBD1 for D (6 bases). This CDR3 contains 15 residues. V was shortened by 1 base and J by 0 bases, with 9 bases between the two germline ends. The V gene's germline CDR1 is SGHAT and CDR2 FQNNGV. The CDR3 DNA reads TGTGCCAGCAGCTTAGGGGGGGCAGTGAACACTGAAGCTTTCTTT. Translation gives CASSLGGAVNTEAFF.

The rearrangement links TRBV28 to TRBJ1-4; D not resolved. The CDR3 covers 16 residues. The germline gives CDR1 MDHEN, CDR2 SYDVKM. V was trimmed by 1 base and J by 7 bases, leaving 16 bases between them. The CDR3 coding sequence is TGTGCCAGCAGTTTATCTATCCTCACGGGGTTTGAAAAACTGTTTTTT. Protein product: CASSLSILTGFEKLFF. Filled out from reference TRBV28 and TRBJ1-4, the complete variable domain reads DVKVTQSSRYLVKRTGEKVFLECVQDMDHENMFWYRQDPGLGLRLIYFSYDVKMKEKGDIPEGYSVSREKKERFSLILESASTNQTSMYLCASSLSILTGFEKLFFGSGTQLSVL.

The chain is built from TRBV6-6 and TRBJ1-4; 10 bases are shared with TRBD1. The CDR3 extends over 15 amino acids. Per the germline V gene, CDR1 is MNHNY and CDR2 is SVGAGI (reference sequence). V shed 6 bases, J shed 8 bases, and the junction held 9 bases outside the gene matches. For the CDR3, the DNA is TGTGCCAGCAGACCTTATGGACAGGGGGAGGAAAAACTGTTTTTT. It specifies CASRPYGQGEEKLFF.

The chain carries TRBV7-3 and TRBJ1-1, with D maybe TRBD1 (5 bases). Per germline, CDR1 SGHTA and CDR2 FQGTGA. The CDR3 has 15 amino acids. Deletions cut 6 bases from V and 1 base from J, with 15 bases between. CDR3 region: CASRPTGDPNTEAFF. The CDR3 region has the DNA TGTGCCAGCAGACCGACGGGGGACCCGAACACTGAAGCTTTCTTT.

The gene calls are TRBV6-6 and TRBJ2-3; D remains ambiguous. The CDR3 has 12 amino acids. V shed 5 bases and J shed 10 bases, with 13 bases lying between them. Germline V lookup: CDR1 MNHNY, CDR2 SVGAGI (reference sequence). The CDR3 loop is CASSRLQSPQYF. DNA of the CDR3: TGTGCCAGCAGTCGCTTACAGTCTCCGCAGTATTTT.

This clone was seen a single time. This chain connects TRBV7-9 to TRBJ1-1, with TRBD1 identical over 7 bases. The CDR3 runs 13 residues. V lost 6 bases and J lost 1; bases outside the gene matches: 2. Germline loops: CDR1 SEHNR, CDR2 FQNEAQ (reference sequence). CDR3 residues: CASSRQGNTEAFF. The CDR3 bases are TGTGCCAGCAGTAGACAGGGGAACACTGAAGCTTTCTTT. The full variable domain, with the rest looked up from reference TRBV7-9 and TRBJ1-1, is DTGVSQNPRHKITKRGQNVTFRCDPISEHNRLYWYRQTLGQGPEFLTYFQNEAQLEKSRLLSDRFSAERPKGSFSTLEIQRTEQGDSAMYLCASSRQGNTEAFFGQGTRLTVV.

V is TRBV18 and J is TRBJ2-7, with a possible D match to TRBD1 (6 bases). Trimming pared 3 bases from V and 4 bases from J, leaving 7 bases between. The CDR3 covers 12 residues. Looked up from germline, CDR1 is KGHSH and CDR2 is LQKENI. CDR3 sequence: CASSPRGYEQYF. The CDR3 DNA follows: TGTGCCAGCTCACCTAGGGGGTACGAGCAGTACTTC.

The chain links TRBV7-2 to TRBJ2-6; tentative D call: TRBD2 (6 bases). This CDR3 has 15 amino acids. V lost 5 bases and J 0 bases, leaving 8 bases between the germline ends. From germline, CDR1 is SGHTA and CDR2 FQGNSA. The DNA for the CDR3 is TGTGCCAGCAGCCGGGGAGGCTCTGGGGCCAACGTCCTGACTTTC. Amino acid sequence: CASSRGGSGANVLTF.

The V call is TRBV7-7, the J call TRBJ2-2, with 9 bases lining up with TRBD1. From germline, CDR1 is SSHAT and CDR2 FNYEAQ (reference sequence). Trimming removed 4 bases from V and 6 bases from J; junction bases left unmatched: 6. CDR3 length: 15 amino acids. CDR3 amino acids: CASSSSGTGPGELFF. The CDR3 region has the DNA TGTGCCAGCAGCTCGTCCGGGACAGGGCCCGGGGAGCTGTTTTTT.

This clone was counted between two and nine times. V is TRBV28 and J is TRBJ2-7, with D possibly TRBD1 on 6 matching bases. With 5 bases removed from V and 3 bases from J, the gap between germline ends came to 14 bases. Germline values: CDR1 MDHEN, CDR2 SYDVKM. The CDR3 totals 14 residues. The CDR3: CASSPGQSIYEQYF. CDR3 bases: TGTGCCAGCAGTCCCGGACAGAGTATCTACGAGCAGTACTTC.

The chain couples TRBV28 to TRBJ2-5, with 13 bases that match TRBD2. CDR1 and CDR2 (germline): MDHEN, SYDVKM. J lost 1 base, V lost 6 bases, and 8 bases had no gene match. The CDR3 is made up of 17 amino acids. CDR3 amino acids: CASRPRLAGGRQETQYF. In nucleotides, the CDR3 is TGTGCCAGCAGGCCCCGACTAGCGGGGGGCCGCCAAGAGACCCAGTACTTC.

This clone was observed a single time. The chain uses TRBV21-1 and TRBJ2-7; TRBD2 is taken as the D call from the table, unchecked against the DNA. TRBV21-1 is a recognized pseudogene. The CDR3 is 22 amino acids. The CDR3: CASSKELGTRTSGRVSSYEQYF. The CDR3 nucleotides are TGTGCCAGCAGCAAAGAGCTAGGGACACGGACTAGCGGGAGGGTATCCTCCTACGAGCAGTACTTC.

In nucleotides, the CDR3 is TGTGCCAGCAGCTTAGTCGGCGGGAGCCCTTCGAACACCGGGGAGCTGTTTTTT. This translates into CASSLVGGSPSNTGELFF. The chain is built from TRBV7-6 and TRBJ2-2, with 7 bases identical to TRBD2. Losses at the gene ends were 1 base for V and 0 bases for J; bases not matched to a gene: 8. The CDR3 has 18 residues. Germline V gene sequence: CDR1 SGHVS, CDR2 FNYEAQ.